One TCR beta chain is described in this entry. Its antigen remains unidentified. This entry is derived from a study of T-cell reconstitution after alpha-beta-depleted transplantation in children. Germline CDR1 and CDR2: SGHVS and FQNEAQ. Trimming cost V 6 bases and J 13 bases, with 21 bases left between them. This CDR3 comprises 14 residues. General observations from the study: Surviving recipient T cells and thymic progenitors accounted for the high day-60 TCRbeta diversity observed in some patients. It was reported that alpha-beta T cells came from several hundred expanded graft clones (about two months after transplant).

TCRbeta library construction was performed incorporating unique molecular identifiers. MiXCR, applied by TCRdb to the PCR reads, yields one record per CDR3 protein. The table lists around 600,000 distinct CDR3 sequences, 20% to 25% of them singletons. This chain links TRBV7-8 with TRBJ1-4; a possible D gene is TRBD1 (5 bases). Here the sequenced sample was PBMCs, mostly from graft donor cells, taken 360 days after TCRalphabeta/CD19-depleted stem cell transplant. The TCR comes from a boy under two years old who had a stem cell transplant for acute myeloid leukemia, so the T cells may come from the graft donor. CDR3 amino acids: CASRPRWGPGILFF. The DNA for the CDR3 is TGTGCCAGCAGACCTAGATGGGGCCCCGGGATACTGTTTTTT.